Listed here is a single T cell receptor beta chain. Its matching antigen is unknown. The donors, all healthy, were Caucasians living in Russia, aged about 6 to 90. There were at least 6 micrograms of total RNA extracted from every sample. This entry is derived from a study of blood T cells in healthy people across ages. Study-level results: Observed TCR beta diversity per million T cells went down as age went up. This fall followed a roughly linear course with age. It was held that the diversity estimates obtained from one million T cells were underestimates.

V lost 2 bases, J lost 1 base, and 11 bases lay in between. The germline gives CDR1 SGHAT, CDR2 FQNNGV. The CDR3 is 15 residues long. Next came a second PCR, run for about 6 to 12 cycles, which used a sample-barcoded 5' primer along with a J-beta primer mix. TCRdb reprocessed the 5' RACE reads with MiXCR, giving one entry per CDR3 protein. Of about 1,400,000 distinct CDR3 sequences in the sample, roughly 59% were seen once. The rearrangement uses TRBV11-2 and TRBJ1-1, with a tentative D call TRBD1 (5 bases). The sequencing input was blood. The sequence came from a man between 18 and 35 years old in good health. Here the CDR3 DNA reads TGTGCCAGCAGCTTACTCGCCACAGGGAACACTGAAGCTTTCTTT. Protein product: CASSLLATGNTEAFF.